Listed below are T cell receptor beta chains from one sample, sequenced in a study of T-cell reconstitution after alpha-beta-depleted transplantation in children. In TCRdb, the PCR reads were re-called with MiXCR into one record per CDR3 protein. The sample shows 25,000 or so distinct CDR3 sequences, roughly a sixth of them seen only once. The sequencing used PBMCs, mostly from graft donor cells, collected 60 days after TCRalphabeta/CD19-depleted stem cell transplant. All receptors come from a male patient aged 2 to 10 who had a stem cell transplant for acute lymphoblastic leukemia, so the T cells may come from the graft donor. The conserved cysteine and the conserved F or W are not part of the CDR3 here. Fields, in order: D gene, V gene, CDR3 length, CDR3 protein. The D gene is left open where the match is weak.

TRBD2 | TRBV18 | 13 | ASSRTSGRTYEQY
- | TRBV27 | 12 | ASARVGRNSPLH
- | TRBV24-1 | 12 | ATSDYREDSGYT
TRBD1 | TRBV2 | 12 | ASRGQFVSETQY
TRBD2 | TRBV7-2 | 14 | ASSLDGPGGKNIQY
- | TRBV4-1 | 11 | ASSKEPIYGYT
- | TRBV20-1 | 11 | SARIGRLNEAF
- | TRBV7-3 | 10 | ASSLPGDTQY
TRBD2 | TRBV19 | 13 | ASTETSGSRDEQF
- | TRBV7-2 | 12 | ASRIGKSNSPLH
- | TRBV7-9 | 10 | ASSFADTEAF
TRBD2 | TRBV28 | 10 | ASKAGGETQY
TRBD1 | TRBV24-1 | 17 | ATSDSGPGQGLAGGELF
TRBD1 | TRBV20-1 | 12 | SAKVGDRVYGYT
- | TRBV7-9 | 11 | ASSRQREDGYT
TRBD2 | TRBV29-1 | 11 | SVSSGSLGEQY
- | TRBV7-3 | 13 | ASSSSGSGADTQY
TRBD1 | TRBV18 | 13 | ASSPRTGWDTEAF
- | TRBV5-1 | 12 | ASSLEGHSYEQY
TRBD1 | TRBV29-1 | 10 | SGTGLNSPLH
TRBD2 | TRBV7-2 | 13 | ASSLEQLAGDTQY
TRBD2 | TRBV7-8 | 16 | ASSFSSRGEGALGRLI
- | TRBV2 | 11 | ASSVGQAETQY
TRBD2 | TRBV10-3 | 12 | AISIAGDYNEQF
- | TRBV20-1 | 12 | SARVEGTGSPLH
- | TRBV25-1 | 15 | ASSEVRRSATNEKLF
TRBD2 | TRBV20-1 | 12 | SATLGTSGLGQY
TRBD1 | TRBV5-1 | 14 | ASSLQGAQDTGELF
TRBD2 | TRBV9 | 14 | ASSLPGLAGQETQY
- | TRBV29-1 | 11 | SVLGGRNTEAF
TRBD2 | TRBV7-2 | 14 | ASSFRAGGGKNIQY
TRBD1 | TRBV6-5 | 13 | ASSYSTGGRGTQY
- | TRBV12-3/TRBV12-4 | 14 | ASSPGIAGFIQPQH
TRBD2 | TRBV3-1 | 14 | ASSQAGGPVTGELF
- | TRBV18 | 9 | ASSGNTEAF
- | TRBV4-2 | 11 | ASSQEITDTQY
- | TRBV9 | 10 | ASSPGGVEQF
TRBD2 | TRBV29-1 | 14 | SVGPRLAVSTDTQY
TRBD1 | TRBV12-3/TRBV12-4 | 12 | ASGRQGLQETQY